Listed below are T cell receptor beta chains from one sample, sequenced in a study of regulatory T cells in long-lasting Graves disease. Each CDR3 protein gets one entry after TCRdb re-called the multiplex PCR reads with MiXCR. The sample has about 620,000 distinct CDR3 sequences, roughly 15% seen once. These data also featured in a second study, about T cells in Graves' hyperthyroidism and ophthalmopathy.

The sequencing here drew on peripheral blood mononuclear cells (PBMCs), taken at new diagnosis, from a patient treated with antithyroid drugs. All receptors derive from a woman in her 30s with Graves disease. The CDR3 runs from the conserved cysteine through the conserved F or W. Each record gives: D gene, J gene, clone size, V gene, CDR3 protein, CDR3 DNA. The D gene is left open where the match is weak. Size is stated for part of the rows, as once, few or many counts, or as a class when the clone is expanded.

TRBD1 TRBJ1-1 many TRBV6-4 CASSYPRETGVGTEAFF TGTGCCAGCAGTTACCCCCGTGAGACAGGGGTAGGCACTGAAGCTTTCTTT
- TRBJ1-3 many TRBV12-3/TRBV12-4 CASSLSSGNTIYF TGTGCCAGCAGTTTAAGTTCTGGAAACACCATATATTTT
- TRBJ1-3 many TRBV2 CASSEALLRSGNTIYF TGTGCCAGCAGTGAAGCGCTTCTTAGGTCTGGAAACACCATATATTTT
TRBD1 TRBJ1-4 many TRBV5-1 CASSNPGQGMEKLFF TGCGCCAGCAGCAACCCGGGACAGGGGATGGAAAAACTGTTTTTT
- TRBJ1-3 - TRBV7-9 CASSPGPSSGNTIYF TGTGCCAGCAGCCCGGGCCCTAGCTCTGGAAACACCATATATTTT
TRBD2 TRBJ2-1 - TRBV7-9 CATERLAGDSEQFF TGTGCCACCGAAAGACTAGCGGGAGATAGTGAGCAGTTCTTC
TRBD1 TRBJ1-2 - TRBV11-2 CASSKTGVGGYTF TGTGCCAGCAGCAAGACAGGGGTCGGAGGCTACACCTTC
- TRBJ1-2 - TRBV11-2 CASSPDAYYGYTF TGTGCCAGCAGCCCGGACGCCTACTATGGCTACACCTTC
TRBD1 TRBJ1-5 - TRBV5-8 CASSLYRGQRNQPQHF TGTGCCAGCAGCCTATACAGGGGGCAAAGGAATCAGCCCCAGCATTTT
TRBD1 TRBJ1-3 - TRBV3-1 CASSQGGQGFGNTIYF TGTGCCAGCAGCCAAGGAGGACAGGGCTTTGGAAACACCATATATTTT
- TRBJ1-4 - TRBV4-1 CASSQGPRGPYEKLFF TGCGCCAGCAGCCAGGGACCCAGGGGACCCTATGAAAAACTGTTTTTT
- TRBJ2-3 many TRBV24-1 CATSVRFSGRTTDTQYF TGTGCCACCAGTGTCAGGTTTTCGGGTCGGACCACAGATACGCAGTATTTT